One sample yielded the 27 T cell receptor beta chains listed below, sequenced in a study of control samples from healthy donors and cancer patients. Some clones are missing from TCRdb's copy, which holds only in-frame ones; the method was immunoSEQ multiplex PCR. Among about 270,000 clones listed, roughly 80% were seen once. Sequenced material: PBMCs. The receptors shown here come from a woman in her sixties with lung cancer.

The gene calls are TRBV7-9 and TRBJ2-2; 8 bases line up with TRBD1. Losses at the gene ends were 3 bases for V and 1 base for J; bases not matched to a gene: 10. The CDR3 runs to 18 residues. Germline assignment: CDR1 SEHNR and CDR2 FQNEAQ (reference sequence). As DNA, the CDR3 is TGTGCCAGCAGCTTTTCCCGAGCTGGACAGGGGAACACCGGGGAGCTGTTTTTT. This translates into CASSFSRAGQGNTGELFF.

This clone was picked up a small number of times. The chain employs TRBV2 and TRBJ1-2; D is uncertain. The V gene lost 8 bases and the J gene lost 0 bases, with 10 bases spanning the gap. There are 13 residues in the CDR3. Germline CDR1 and CDR2: SNHLY and FYNNEI. CDR3 bases: TGTGCCAGCTCCCTGACTGCTAACTATGGCTACACCTTC. Encoded protein: CASSLTANYGYTF.

The DNA of the CDR3 is TGCGCCAGCACTCAACCAGGGGGGATGACAGGGACTAGCACAGATACGCAGTATTTT. Protein: CASTQPGGMTGTSTDTQYF. The V gene is TRBV10-1, the J gene TRBJ2-3; D may be TRBD1 (7 bases). Germline V CDR1 and CDR2: WNHNN, SYGVQD (reference sequence). CDR3 length: 19 residues. Trimming stripped 7 bases from V and 0 bases from J, with 26 bases between.

The chain is built from TRBV2 and TRBJ2-3, with D unclear. This CDR3 is 14 amino acids long. The germline CDR1 and CDR2 sequences are SNHLY and FYNNEI. V lost 7 bases and J lost 2, with 13 bases in between. CDR3: CASTWTEITDTQYF. Here the CDR3 DNA reads TGTGCCAGCACGTGGACCGAAATCACAGATACGCAGTATTTT.

CDR3 residues: CASRPGPSYEQYF. CDR3 nucleotide sequence: TGTGCCAGCAGACCGGGACCATCCTACGAGCAGTACTTC. This chain joins TRBV6-5 and TRBJ2-7; D assignment may be TRBD1 or TRBD2 (5 bases each). The CDR3 contains 13 residues. Trimming removed 6 bases at V and 1 base at J, with 10 bases between. The germline V gene encodes CDR1 MNHEY and CDR2 SVGAGI.

With respect to this clone: Germline and junction disagree at one end, which may indicate a read error. The J gene is TRBJ2-7, the V gene TRBV28; the D is unclear. The germline CDR1 and CDR2 sequences are MDHEN and SYDVKM. The CDR3 runs 13 residues. CDR3 DNA: TGTGCCAGCAGGACAATCGTTCCCTACGGGCAGTACTTC. Its translation is CASRTIVPYGQYF.

As for this clone: One base away lies a much larger clone, so this may be a sequencing read error. This chain links TRBV11-2 with TRBJ1-2; no firm D call. V was trimmed by 0 bases and J by 2 bases, leaving 4 bases between them. There are 13 residues in the CDR3. Germline loops: CDR1 SGHAT, CDR2 FQNNGV. CDR3 residues: CASSLDWNYGYTF. CDR3 DNA sequence: TGTGCCAGCAGCTTAGATTGGAACTATGGCTACACCTTC. The entire variable domain, with the rest obtained from reference TRBV11-2 and TRBJ1-2, is as follows: EAGVAQSPRYKIIEKRQSVAFWCNPISGHATLYWYQQILGQGPKLLIQFQNNGVVDDSQLPKDRFSAERLKGVDSTLKIQPAKLEDSAVYLCASSLDWNYGYTFGSGTRLTVV.

The rearrangement uses TRBV3-1 (or the pseudogene TRBV3-2) and TRBJ2-7; the match to TRBD1 covers 7 bases. This CDR3 comprises 15 residues. The V gene end was trimmed by 5 bases and the J gene end by 0 bases; junction bases not matched to a gene: 7. CDR1 is LGHDT, CDR2 YNNKEL, per germline (reference sequence). In DNA form, the CDR3 reads TGTGCCAGCAGCTATCGACAGGGCATCTCCTACGAGCAGTACTTC. It is translated as CASSYRQGISYEQYF.

The count of this clone is one. The CDR3: CASSQGPEGETQYF. DNA of the CDR3: TGTGCCAGCAGCCAGGGTCCCGAAGGGGAGACCCAGTACTTC. The rearrangement links TRBV16 to TRBJ2-5, with D unclear. The CDR3 is 14 residues long. Trimming took off 3 bases at V and 5 bases at J, with 13 bases between the two ends. Germline CDR1 is KGHSY and CDR2 is FQNENV.

This clone was observed a few times. Additional DNA sequences in this sample encode the identical CDR3. The V and J genes are TRBV13 and TRBJ1-3; D is perhaps TRBD1 (5 bases). Germline V gene lookup returns CDR1 PRHDT and CDR2 FYEKMQ (reference sequence). The V end was cut by 1 base, the J end by 0 bases, with 7 bases between. The CDR3 extends over 15 amino acids. The CDR3 loop reads CASSLAGASGNTIYF. In DNA, the CDR3 is TGTGCCAGCAGCTTAGCTGGGGCCTCTGGAAACACCATATATTTT. The full variable domain, its missing parts supplied by reference TRBV13 and TRBJ1-3, is AAGVIQSPRHLIKEKRETATLKCYPIPRHDTVYWYQQGPGQDPQFLISFYEKMQSDKGSIPDRFSAQQFSDYHSELNMSSLELGDSALYFCASSLAGASGNTIYFGEGSWLTVV.

V is TRBV5-5 and J is TRBJ1-2; perhaps TRBD1 as D (6 bases). The CDR3 runs 16 residues. The V end lost 2 bases, the J end lost 12 bases, and 26 bases lay between the germline ends. Per germline, CDR1 SGHKS and CDR2 YYEKEE (reference sequence). CDR3 DNA: TGTGCCAGCAGCTTACTGGTCCCACAGGGCCTTGGAAGGAACACCTTC. Translating it yields CASSLLVPQGLGRNTF.

This clone was counted once. This sequence joins TRBV27 and TRBJ1-2; weak D call: TRBD1 (6 bases). The length of the CDR3 is 14 residues. The germline V and J ends were trimmed by 6 bases and 2 bases, with 13 bases remaining between them. Germline V gene data show CDR1 as MNHEY and CDR2 as SMNVEV (reference sequence). CDR3 nucleotide sequence: TGTGCCAGCAGACCCTTAGGGGGGAACTATGGCTACACCTTC. Amino acids: CASRPLGGNYGYTF.

The chain couples TRBV5-1 to TRBJ1-4; D not resolved. Germline CDR1 SGHRS, CDR2 YFSETQ. The V end lost 0 bases, the J end lost 2 bases, and 5 bases lay between the germline ends. This CDR3 is built from 14 residues. DNA of the CDR3: TGCGCCAGCAGCTTGGGTATGACTAATGAAAAACTGTTTTTT. Its translation is CASSLGMTNEKLFF.

The rearrangement uses TRBV9 and TRBJ1-1; D uncertain. Trimming stripped 3 bases from V and 0 bases from J, with 6 bases between. This CDR3 is built from 13 residues. Germline-derived CDR1 and CDR2 are SGDLS and YYNGEE. The CDR3 DNA follows: TGTGCCAGCAGCGCGGGTGTGAACACTGAAGCTTTCTTT. Translation: CASSAGVNTEAFF.

This clone was seen a single time. J is TRBJ2-5 and V is TRBV28; the D call may be TRBD1 or TRBD2 (5 bases each). The CDR3 has 13 amino acids. Germline assignment: CDR1 MDHEN and CDR2 SYDVKM. The V gene lost 10 bases and the J gene lost 5 bases, with 17 bases spanning the gap. In DNA form, the CDR3 reads TGTGCCACTAACGGGGTGGGGCGGGAGACCCAGTACTTC. Its protein is CATNGVGRETQYF. The full variable domain, its missing parts supplied by reference TRBV28 and TRBJ2-5, is DVKVTQSSRYLVKRTGEKVFLECVQDMDHENMFWYRQDPGLGLRLIYFSYDVKMKEKGDIPEGYSVSREKKERFSLILESASTNQTSMYLCATNGVGRETQYFGPGTRLLVL.

This clone was found a few times. V gene TRBV28 combines with J gene TRBJ2-7; 7 bases align to TRBD1. The V gene end was trimmed by 2 bases and the J gene end by 0 bases; junction bases not matched to a gene: 4. The CDR3 covers 15 residues. Germline loops: CDR1 MDHEN, CDR2 SYDVKM. The CDR3 nucleotides are TGTGCCAGCAGTTTAGTAGGGGACAGCTCCTACGAGCAGTACTTC. This translates into CASSLVGDSSYEQYF.

This chain joins TRBV9 and TRBJ1-2, with a weak D call TRBD1 (6 bases). V lost 3 bases and J 4 bases, leaving 13 bases between the germline ends. Germline CDR1 is SGDLS and CDR2 is YYNGEE. The length of the CDR3 is 14 residues. CDR3 amino acids: CASSDGSGAYGYTF. The CDR3 nucleotides are TGTGCCAGCAGCGATGGGTCGGGGGCCTATGGCTACACCTTC.

The chain employs TRBV2 and TRBJ2-7, with D unclear. Between the trimmed V and J ends, which lost 7 bases and 3 bases, there was a span of 7 bases. Germline CDR1 and CDR2: SNHLY and FYNNEI. This CDR3 region has 11 residues. The CDR3 DNA reads TGTGCCAGCACCCTGGGCTACGAGCAGTACTTC. Translation gives CASTLGYEQYF. The entire variable domain, with the rest obtained from reference TRBV2 and TRBJ2-7, is as follows: EPEVTQTPSHQVTQMGQEVILRCVPISNHLYFYWYRQILGQKVEFLVSFYNNEISEKSEIFDDQFSVERPDGSNFTLKIRSTKLEDSAMYFCASTLGYEQYFGPGTRLTVT.

CDR3 in amino acids: CASSFGGLVSEQYF. In DNA form, the CDR3 reads TGTGCCAGCAGCTTCGGGGGGCTGGTGAGTGAGCAGTACTTC. The genes are TRBV5-8 and TRBJ2-7, with D possibly matching TRBD2 (7 bases). The germline V and J ends were trimmed by 2 bases and 7 bases, with 16 bases remaining between them. The CDR3 has 14 residues. CDR1 is SGHTS, CDR2 YDEGEE, per germline.

The chain recombines TRBV3-1 (or the pseudogene TRBV3-2) with TRBJ2-1; TRBD2 matches at 7 bases. Trimming took 8 bases from V and 8 from J; bases not matched to a gene: 9. This CDR3 spans 13 amino acids. Germline loops: CDR1 LGHDT, CDR2 YNNKEL (reference sequence). CDR3 in amino acids: CASAGGRVYEQFF. The CDR3 nucleotides are TGTGCCAGCGCCGGCGGGAGAGTCTATGAGCAGTTCTTC.

The rearrangement links TRBV7-9 to TRBJ1-2, with a possible D match to TRBD1 (5 bases). Trimming removed 10 bases from V and 4 bases from J, with 13 bases in between. The CDR3 runs to 12 residues. The germline CDR1 and CDR2 sequences are SEHNR and FQNEAQ (reference sequence). CDR3 loop: CATERGSYGYTF. The CDR3 nucleotides read TGTGCCACAGAACGGGGCAGCTATGGCTACACCTTC. The full variable domain, rest sourced from reference TRBV7-9 and TRBJ1-2, is DTGVSQNPRHKITKRGQNVTFRCDPISEHNRLYWYRQTLGQGPEFLTYFQNEAQLEKSRLLSDRFSAERPKGSFSTLEIQRTEQGDSAMYLCATERGSYGYTFGSGTRLTVV.

The V and J genes are TRBV5-3 and TRBJ2-7; D gene uncertain. TRBV5-3 falls under the ORF class, with uncertain function. V lost 0 bases and J 5 bases, leaving 12 bases between the germline ends. The CDR3 consists of 14 residues. The CDR3 sequence is CARSLVRNNDEQYF. The CDR3 DNA reads as TGTGCCAGAAGCTTGGTCAGAAACAACGACGAGCAGTACTTC.

This sequence joins TRBV12-5 and TRBJ1-5; D is unclear. The CDR3 totals 13 residues. V was shortened by 0 bases and J by 7 bases, with 7 bases between the two germline ends. The germline V gene encodes CDR1 LGHNT and CDR2 FRNRAP. The CDR3 bases are TGTGCTAGTGGTTTGGTATTGGGCCAGCCCCAGCATTTT. This codes for CASGLVLGQPQHF.

The chain uses TRBV16 and TRBJ2-7, with D possibly matching TRBD1 (6 bases). V lost 3 bases and J lost 1, with 13 bases in between. The CDR3 loop spans 15 amino acids. Per the germline V gene, CDR1 is KGHSY and CDR2 is FQNENV. DNA of the CDR3: TGTGCCAGCAGCCACCAGGGGATCCTATCCTACGAGCAGTACTTC. Its translation is CASSHQGILSYEQYF.

The rearrangement joins TRBV6-1 to TRBJ1-1, with a weak D call TRBD1 (6 bases). The germline V gene encodes CDR1 MNHNS and CDR2 SASEGT. With 6 bases removed from V and 7 bases from J, the gap between germline ends came to 12 bases. The CDR3 has 12 residues. The CDR3 bases are TGTGCCAGCAGGACAGGTGGAATTGAAGCTTTCTTT. Translating it yields CASRTGGIEAFF.

This sequence joins TRBV29-1 and TRBJ2-7; D is unresolved. In germline, CDR1 is SQVTM, CDR2 ANQGSEA. V was trimmed by 2 bases and J by 2 bases, leaving 7 bases between them. CDR3 length: 12 amino acids. CDR3: CSVELTAYEQYF. CDR3 coding DNA: TGCAGCGTTGAATTAACAGCCTACGAGCAGTACTTC.

This clone was seen a handful of times. This sequence joins TRBV28 and TRBJ1-1; D gene unclear. V lost 8 bases and J lost 1, with 5 bases in between. The CDR3 totals 11 residues. CDR1 is MDHEN, CDR2 SYDVKM, per germline. Here the CDR3 reads CASQRNTEAFF. CDR3 in DNA: TGTGCCAGCCAGAGGAACACTGAAGCTTTCTTT. Full variable domain (outside the CDR3, taken from reference TRBV28 and TRBJ1-1): DVKVTQSSRYLVKRTGEKVFLECVQDMDHENMFWYRQDPGLGLRLIYFSYDVKMKEKGDIPEGYSVSREKKERFSLILESASTNQTSMYLCASQRNTEAFFGQGTRLTVV.